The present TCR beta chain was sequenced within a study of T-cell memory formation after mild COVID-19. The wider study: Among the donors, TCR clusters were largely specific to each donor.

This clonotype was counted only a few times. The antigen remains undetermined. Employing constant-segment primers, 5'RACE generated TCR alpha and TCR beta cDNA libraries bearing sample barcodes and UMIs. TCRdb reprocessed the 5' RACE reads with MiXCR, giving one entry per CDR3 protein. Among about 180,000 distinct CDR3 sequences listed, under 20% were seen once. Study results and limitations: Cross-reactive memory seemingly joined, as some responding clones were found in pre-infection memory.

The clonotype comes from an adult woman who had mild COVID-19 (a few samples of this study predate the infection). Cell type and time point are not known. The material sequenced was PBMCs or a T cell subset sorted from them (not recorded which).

The CDR3 coding sequence is TGTGCCAGCAGCTTAGGGGAAGTCGACAGAGCCTACGAGCAGTACTTC. This translates into CASSLGEVDRAYEQYF. V is TRBV7-9 and J is TRBJ2-7; tentative D call: TRBD1 (5 bases). V shed 1 base and J shed 2 bases, with 15 bases lying between them. The germline CDR1 and CDR2 sequences are SEHNR and FQNEAQ (reference sequence). The CDR3 runs 16 residues.